This T cell receptor beta chain is from a study of blood T cell repertoires in COVID-19. Study-level information: Sample material is recorded as cDNA or gDNA derived from T cells, B-cell-depleted T cells, or PBMCs.

This CDR3 is built from 15 residues. Germline V CDR1 and CDR2: MNHEY, SMNVEV (reference sequence). V lost 6 bases and J lost 2; bases outside the gene matches: 9. Sequencing was performed with immunoSEQ multiplex PCR; in TCRdb, only in-frame clones are kept and a portion is missing. The sample includes 100,000 to 150,000 clones, under 90% of them seen just once. The chain uses TRBV27 and TRBJ1-1, with 7 bases fitting TRBD1. Sequenced sample: peripheral blood. This TCR derives from a man aged 60 to 75 with acute or convalescent COVID-19. The CDR3 is CASSPSGQVNTEAFF. DNA for the CDR3: TGTGCCAGCAGCCCCTCCGGACAGGTTAACACTGAAGCTTTCTTT.